This T cell receptor beta chain was documented in a study of control samples from healthy donors and cancer patients (dated by TCRdb to between 2020 and 2021). Libraries were prepared through the immunoSEQ multiplex PCR assay. This is the immuneACCESS table as TCRdb keeps it, with only in-frame sequences that have V and J called. A part of the clones is gone; compared with another copy, unresolved V genes explain less than half, and the rest is unexplained. A total of 85,000 to 120,000 clones appear in this sample, around 92% of them only once. 2% to 3% of the sample is in the top ten clones. Between the V and J ends, shortened by 0 bases and 3 bases respectively, the junction contains 24 bases. The germline V gene (reference sequence) gives CDR1 as LGHDT and CDR2 as YNNKEL. Measured from the cysteine to the phenylalanine, the CDR3 is 19 residues long. Of the read, only the CDR3 DNA is kept; its 57 bases are in frame from base 1.

Regarding this clone: Its recognized antigen is unknown. Within one base of it there is no much larger clone, and no base qualities were kept.

Sequenced sample: blood. The receptor chain draws on TRBV3-1 (or the pseudogene TRBV3-2) and TRBJ2-7; the D match is possibly TRBD1 or TRBD2, with 5 bases aligned in each. This clonotype was obtained from a young woman in good health. The CDR3 protein sequence reads: CASSQETSDGLLGGYEQYF. The nucleotide sequence is given as TGTGCCAGCAGCCAAGAGACCTCCGACGGACTCCTTGGGGGCTACGAGCAGTACTTC.